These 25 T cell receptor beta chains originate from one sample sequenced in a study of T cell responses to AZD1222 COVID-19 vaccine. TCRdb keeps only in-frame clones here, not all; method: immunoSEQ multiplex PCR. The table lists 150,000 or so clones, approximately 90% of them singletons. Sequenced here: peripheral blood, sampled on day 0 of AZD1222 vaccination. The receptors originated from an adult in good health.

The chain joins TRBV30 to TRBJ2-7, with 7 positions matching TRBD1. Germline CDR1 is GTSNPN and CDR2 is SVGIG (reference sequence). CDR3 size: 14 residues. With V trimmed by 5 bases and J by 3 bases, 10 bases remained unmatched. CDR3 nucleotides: TGTGCCTGGGACCCGGGACAGCTCGGCTACGAGCAGTACTTC. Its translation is CAWDPGQLGYEQYF.

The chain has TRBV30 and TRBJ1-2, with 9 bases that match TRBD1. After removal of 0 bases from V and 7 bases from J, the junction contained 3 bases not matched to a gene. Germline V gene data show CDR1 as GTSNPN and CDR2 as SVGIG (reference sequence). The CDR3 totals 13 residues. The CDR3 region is CAWSVQGAGGYTF. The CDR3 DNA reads TGTGCCTGGAGTGTACAGGGGGCGGGTGGCTACACCTTC.

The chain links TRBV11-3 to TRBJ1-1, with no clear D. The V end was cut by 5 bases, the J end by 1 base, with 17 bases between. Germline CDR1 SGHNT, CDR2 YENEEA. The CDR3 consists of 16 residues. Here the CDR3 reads CASSRGRSGKNTEAFF. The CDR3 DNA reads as TGTGCCAGCAGCCGAGGTCGGTCGGGTAAGAACACTGAAGCTTTCTTT.

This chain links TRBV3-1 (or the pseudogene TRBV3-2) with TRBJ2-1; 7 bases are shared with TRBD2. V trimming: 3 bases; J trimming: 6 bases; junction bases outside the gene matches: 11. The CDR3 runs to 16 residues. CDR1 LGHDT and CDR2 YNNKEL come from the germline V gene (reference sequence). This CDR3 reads CASSHKGWLAGNEQFF. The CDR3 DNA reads TGTGCCAGCAGCCACAAGGGGTGGTTAGCGGGCAATGAGCAGTTCTTC.

The CDR3 is CASSLGQNNEQFF. The DNA for the CDR3 is TGTGCCAGCAGTCTGGGACAAAATAATGAGCAGTTCTTC. The J gene is TRBJ2-1, the V gene TRBV6-5; maybe TRBD1 (6 bases). V was trimmed by 5 bases and J by 7 bases, leaving 12 bases between them. The CDR3 runs 13 residues. Germline CDR1 and CDR2: MNHEY and SVGAGI.

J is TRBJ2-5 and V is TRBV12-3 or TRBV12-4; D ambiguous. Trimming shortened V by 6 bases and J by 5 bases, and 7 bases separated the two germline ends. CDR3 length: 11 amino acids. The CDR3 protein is CASSSWETQYF. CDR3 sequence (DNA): TGTGCCAGCAGCTCATGGGAGACCCAGTACTTC.

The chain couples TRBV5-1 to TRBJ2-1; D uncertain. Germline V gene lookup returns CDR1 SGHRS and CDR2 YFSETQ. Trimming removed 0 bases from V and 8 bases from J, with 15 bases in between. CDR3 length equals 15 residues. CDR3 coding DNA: TGCGCCAGCAGCTTGGCTGTCAGCTATGGCGATGAGCAGTTCTTC. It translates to CASSLAVSYGDEQFF.

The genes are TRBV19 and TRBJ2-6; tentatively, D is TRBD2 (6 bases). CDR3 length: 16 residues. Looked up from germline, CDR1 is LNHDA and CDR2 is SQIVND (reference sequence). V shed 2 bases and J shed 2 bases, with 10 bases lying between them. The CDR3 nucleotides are TGTGCCAGTAGTATACACGGGGGTACTGGGGCCAACGTCCTGACTTTC. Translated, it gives CASSIHGGTGANVLTF.

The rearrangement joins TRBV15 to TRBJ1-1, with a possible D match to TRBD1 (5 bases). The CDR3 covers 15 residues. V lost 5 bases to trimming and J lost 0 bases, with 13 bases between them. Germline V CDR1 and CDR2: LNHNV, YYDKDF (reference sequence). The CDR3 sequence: CATSPRTGVNTEAFF. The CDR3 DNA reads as TGTGCCACCAGCCCGCGAACAGGAGTGAACACTGAAGCTTTCTTT. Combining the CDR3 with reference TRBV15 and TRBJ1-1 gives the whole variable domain DAMVIQNPRYQVTQFGKPVTLSCSQTLNHNVMYWYQQKSSQAPKLLFHYYDKDFNNEADTPDNFQSRRPNTSFCFLDIRSPGLGDTAMYLCATSPRTGVNTEAFFGQGTRLTVV.

CDR3 sequence: CASSLWRGEKLFF. Here the CDR3 DNA reads TGTGCCAGCAGTTTATGGAGGGGAGAAAAACTGTTTTTT. V usage is TRBV27 and J usage is TRBJ1-4; D might be TRBD1 (5 bases). V lost 1 base, J lost 8 bases, and 8 bases lay in between. The germline V gene encodes CDR1 MNHEY and CDR2 SMNVEV (reference sequence). There are 13 residues in the CDR3.

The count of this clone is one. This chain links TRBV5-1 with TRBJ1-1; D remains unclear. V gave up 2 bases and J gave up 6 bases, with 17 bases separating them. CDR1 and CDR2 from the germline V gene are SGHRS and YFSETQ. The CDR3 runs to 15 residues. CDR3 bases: TGCGCCAGCAGCTTAGGCATTCAGTACCCCCCTGAAGCTTTCTTT. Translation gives CASSLGIQYPPEAFF.

The DNA of the CDR3 is TGTGCCATCAGTGAACCGACAGCGGGGCATGAAGCTTTCTTT. This gives the protein CAISEPTAGHEAFF. The V call is TRBV10-3, the J call TRBJ1-1; TRBD1 is a possible D gene (5 bases). Between the trimmed V and J ends, which lost 3 bases and 7 bases, there was a span of 15 bases. The germline V gene has CDR1 ENHRY and CDR2 SYGVKD. The CDR3 is 14 amino acids.

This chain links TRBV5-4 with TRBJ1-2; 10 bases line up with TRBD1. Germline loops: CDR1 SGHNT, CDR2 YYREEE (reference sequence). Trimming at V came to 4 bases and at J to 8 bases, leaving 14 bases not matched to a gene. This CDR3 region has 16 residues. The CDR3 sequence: CASSLPGQGTWGGYTF. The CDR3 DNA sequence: TGTGCCAGCAGCCTACCGGGACAGGGGACGTGGGGAGGCTACACCTTC. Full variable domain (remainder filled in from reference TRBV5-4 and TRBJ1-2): ETGVTQSPTHLIKTRGQQVTLRCSSQSGHNTVSWYQQALGQGPQFIFQYYREEENGRGNFPPRFSGLQFPNYSSELNVNALELDDSALYLCASSLPGQGTWGGYTFGSGTRLTVV.

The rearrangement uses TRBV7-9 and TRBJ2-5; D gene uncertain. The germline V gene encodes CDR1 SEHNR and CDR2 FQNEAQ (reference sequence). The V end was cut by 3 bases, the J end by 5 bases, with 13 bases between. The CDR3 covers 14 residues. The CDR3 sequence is CASSFLGPGETQYF. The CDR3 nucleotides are TGTGCCAGCAGCTTTTTAGGACCTGGGGAGACCCAGTACTTC.

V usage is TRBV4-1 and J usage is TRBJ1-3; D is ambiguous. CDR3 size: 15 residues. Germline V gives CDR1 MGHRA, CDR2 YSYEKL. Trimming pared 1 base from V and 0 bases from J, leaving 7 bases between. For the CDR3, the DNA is TGCGCCAGCAGCCAAGTCCAGGCCTCTGGAAACACCATATATTTT. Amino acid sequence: CASSQVQASGNTIYF.

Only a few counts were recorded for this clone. CDR3 residues: CASRPADREFGEQFF. CDR3 DNA sequence: TGTGCCAGCAGACCCGCGGACAGGGAATTTGGTGAGCAGTTCTTC. V usage is TRBV6-6 and J usage is TRBJ2-1; 8 bases line up with TRBD1. V was pared by 6 bases and J by 9 bases, with 13 bases of the junction left unmatched. Germline CDR1 and CDR2: MNHNY and SVGAGI (reference sequence). This CDR3 is built from 15 residues.

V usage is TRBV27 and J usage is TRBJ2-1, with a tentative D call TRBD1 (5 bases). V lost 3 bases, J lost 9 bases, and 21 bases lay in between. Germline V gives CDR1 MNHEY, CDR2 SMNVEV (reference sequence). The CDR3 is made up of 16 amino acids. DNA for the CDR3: TGTGCCAGCAGTTTCCTCCGTTTGGGGCTCCCGTCTGAGCAGTTCTTC. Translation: CASSFLRLGLPSEQFF.

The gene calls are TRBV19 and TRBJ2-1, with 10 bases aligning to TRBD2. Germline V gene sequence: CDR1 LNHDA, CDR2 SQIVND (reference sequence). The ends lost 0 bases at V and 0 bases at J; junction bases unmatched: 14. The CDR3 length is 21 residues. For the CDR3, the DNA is TGTGCCAGTAGTATAGAAGCACTAGCGGGACTCTCGGGGGGCTCCTACAATGAGCAGTTCTTC. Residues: CASSIEALAGLSGGSYNEQFF.

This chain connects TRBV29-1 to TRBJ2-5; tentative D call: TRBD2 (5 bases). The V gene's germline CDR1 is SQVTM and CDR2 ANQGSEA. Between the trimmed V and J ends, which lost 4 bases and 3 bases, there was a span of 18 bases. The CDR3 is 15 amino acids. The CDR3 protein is CSVGVGKVREETQYF. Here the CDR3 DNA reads TGCAGCGTTGGGGTCGGGAAGGTCCGAGAAGAGACCCAGTACTTC. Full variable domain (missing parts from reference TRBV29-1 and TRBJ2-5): SAVISQKPSRDICQRGTSLTIQCQVDSQVTMMFWYRQQPGQSLTLIATANQGSEATYESGFVIDKFPISRPNLTFSTLTVSNMSPEDSSIYLCSVGVGKVREETQYFGPGTRLLVL.

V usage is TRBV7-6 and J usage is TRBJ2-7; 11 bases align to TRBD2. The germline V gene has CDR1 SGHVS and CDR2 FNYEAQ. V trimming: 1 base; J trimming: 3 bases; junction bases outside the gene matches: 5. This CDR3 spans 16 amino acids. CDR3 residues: CASSLELAGGRYEQYF. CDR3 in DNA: TGTGCCAGCAGCTTAGAGCTAGCGGGAGGCCGCTACGAGCAGTACTTC.

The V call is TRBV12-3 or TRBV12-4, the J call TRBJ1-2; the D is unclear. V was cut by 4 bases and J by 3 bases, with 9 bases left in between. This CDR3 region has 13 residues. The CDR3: CASSSSVYYGYTF. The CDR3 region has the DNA TGTGCCAGCAGTTCCAGTGTCTACTATGGCTACACCTTC.

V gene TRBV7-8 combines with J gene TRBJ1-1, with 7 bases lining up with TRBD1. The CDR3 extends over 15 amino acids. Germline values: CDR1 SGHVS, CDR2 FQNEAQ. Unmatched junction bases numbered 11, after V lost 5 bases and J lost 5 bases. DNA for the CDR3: TGTGCCAGCAGCCCCCTAGACAGGGTGGGGACTGAAGCTTTCTTT. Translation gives CASSPLDRVGTEAFF.

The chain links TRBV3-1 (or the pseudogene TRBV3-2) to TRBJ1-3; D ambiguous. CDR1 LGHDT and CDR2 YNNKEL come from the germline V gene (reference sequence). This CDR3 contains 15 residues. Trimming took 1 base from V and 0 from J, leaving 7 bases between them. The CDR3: CASSQVGFSGNTIYF. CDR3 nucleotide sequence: TGTGCCAGCAGCCAAGTCGGATTCTCTGGAAACACCATATATTTT.

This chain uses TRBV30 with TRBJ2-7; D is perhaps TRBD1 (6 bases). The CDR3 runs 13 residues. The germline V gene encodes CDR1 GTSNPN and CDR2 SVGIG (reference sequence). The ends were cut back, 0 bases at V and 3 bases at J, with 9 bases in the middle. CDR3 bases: TGTGCCTGGAGTGTCCCCAGGGGCTACGAGCAGTACTTC. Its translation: CAWSVPRGYEQYF.

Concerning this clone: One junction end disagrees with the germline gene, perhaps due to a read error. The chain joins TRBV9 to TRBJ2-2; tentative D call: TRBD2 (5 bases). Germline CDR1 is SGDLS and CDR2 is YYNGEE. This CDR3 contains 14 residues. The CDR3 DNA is TGTGCCAGCAGCGTAGGATTAATGACCGGGGATCTGTTTTTT. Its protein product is CASSVGLMTGDLFF.